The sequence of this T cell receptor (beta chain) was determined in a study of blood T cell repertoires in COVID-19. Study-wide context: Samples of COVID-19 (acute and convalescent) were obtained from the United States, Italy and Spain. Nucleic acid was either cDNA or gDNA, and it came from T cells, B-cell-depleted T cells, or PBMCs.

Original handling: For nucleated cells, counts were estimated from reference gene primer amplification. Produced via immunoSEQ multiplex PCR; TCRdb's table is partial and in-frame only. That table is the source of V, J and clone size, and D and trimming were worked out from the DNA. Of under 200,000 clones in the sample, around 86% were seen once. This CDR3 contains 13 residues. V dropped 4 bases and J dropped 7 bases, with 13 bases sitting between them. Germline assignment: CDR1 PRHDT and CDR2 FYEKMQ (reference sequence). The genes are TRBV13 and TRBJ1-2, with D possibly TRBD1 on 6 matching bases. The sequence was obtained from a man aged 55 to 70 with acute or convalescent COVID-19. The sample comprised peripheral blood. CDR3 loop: CASSSPGDSGYTF. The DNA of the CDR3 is TGTGCCAGCAGCTCCCCAGGGGATTCTGGCTACACCTTC.